The 7 T cell receptor beta chains below were found in one sample sequenced in a study of long-term antiretroviral therapy in people with HIV. The assay used was immunoSEQ (version v3.0), run at survey level. This table comes from immunoSEQ multiplex PCR, and its TCRdb copy is limited to in-frame clones, with some not included. The table shows 30,000 to 35,000 clones, with about four fifths occurring only once. This specimen was unsorted PBMCs, taken 3 years after starting antiretroviral therapy. Source of these receptors: a man aged 45 to 65 with HIV.

The V and J genes are TRBV14 and TRBJ1-1; D uncertain. Trimming pared 2 bases from V and 3 bases from J, leaving 10 bases between. The CDR3 length is 14 residues. The germline CDR1 and CDR2 sequences are SGHDN and FVKESK. As DNA, the CDR3 is TGTGCCAGCAGCCAAAATCTCGTGGACACTGAAGCTTTCTTT. Translating it yields CASSQNLVDTEAFF.

The chain combines TRBV29-1 with TRBJ2-1; unclear D gene. The CDR3 has 11 amino acids. Trimming removed 6 bases at V and 6 bases at J, with 9 bases between. Germline CDR1 and CDR2: SQVTM and ANQGSEA. The CDR3 sequence is CSVGNTNEQFF. The CDR3 DNA follows: TGCAGCGTCGGAAACACCAATGAGCAGTTCTTC.

CDR3 loop: CSVPRDTEAFF. The CDR3 DNA sequence: TGCAGCGTTCCAAGGGACACTGAAGCTTTCTTT. The chain is built from TRBV29-1 and TRBJ1-1; D gene ambiguous. Germline V lookup: CDR1 SQVTM, CDR2 ANQGSEA. Deletions cut 5 bases from V and 3 bases from J, with 7 bases between. The CDR3 totals 11 residues.

This rearrangement joins TRBV6-5 to TRBJ2-7; 11 bases map to TRBD1. CDR1 and CDR2 (germline): MNHEY, SVGAGI. The CDR3 is made up of 14 amino acids. V shed 6 bases, J shed 5 bases, and the junction held 6 bases outside the gene matches. CDR3 in amino acids: CASSLDRGLDEQYF. CDR3 coding DNA: TGTGCCAGCAGCCTGGACAGGGGGCTAGACGAGCAGTACTTC.

This chain uses TRBV5-1 with TRBJ1-5; D not certain. Per germline, CDR1 SGHRS and CDR2 YFSETQ. Trimming shortened V by 0 bases and J by 0 bases, and 7 bases separated the two germline ends. The CDR3 totals 15 residues. CDR3 DNA sequence: TGCGCCAGCAGCTTGGAGGGTTATAGCAATCAGCCCCAGCATTTT. Translation: CASSLEGYSNQPQHF.

This rearrangement joins TRBV28 to TRBJ1-1, with D hard to call. V lost 1 base and J 4 bases, leaving 7 bases between the germline ends. CDR3 length equals 13 residues. The germline V gene has CDR1 MDHEN and CDR2 SYDVKM. DNA for the CDR3: TGTGCCAGCAGTTTATTACCGATCACTGAAGCTTTCTTT. Protein: CASSLLPITEAFF.

This clone has only a few counts. The chain uses TRBV11-2 and TRBJ1-6; D remains unclear. The CDR3 runs 14 residues. V lost 1 base and J 7 bases, leaving 8 bases between the germline ends. CDR1 is SGHAT, CDR2 FQNNGV, per germline. The CDR3: CASSLGEGNSPLHF. The CDR3 nucleotides read TGTGCCAGCAGCTTAGGGGAGGGAAATTCACCCCTCCACTTT.